Listed below are T cell receptor beta chains from one sample, sequenced in a study of circulating and synovial CD4+ cells in juvenile arthritis. TCRdb's copy holds only in-frame clones and misses some; the assay was immunoSEQ multiplex PCR. The table has approximately 16,000 clones, approximately 89% seen once. The sequencing input was CD4+ T cells from blood. These receptor sequences come from a human donor with juvenile idiopathic arthritis. Each CDR3 is given with its conserved first and last residue. D genes are given only for firm matches. Clone size is given for some rows only: seen once, a few or many times, or a class if the clone is expanded.

-	TRBD1	TRBV19	TRBJ1-2	CASSPLGQGSNYGYTF	TGTGCCAGTAGTCCTCTAGGACAGGGGAGTAACTATGGCTACACCTTC
-	-	TRBV5-1	TRBJ2-7	CASSGPRGSYEQYF	TGCGCCAGCAGCGGACCCCGGGGCTCCTACGAGCAGTACTTC
-	-	TRBV2	TRBJ2-7	CASSDPASLRPYF	TGTGCCAGCAGTGATCCGGCTAGCTTAAGACCGTACTTC
-	-	TRBV25-1	TRBJ2-2	CASSESRQRTGELFF	TGTGCCAGCAGTGAATCTCGACAGAGGACCGGGGAGCTGTTTTTT
-	TRBD2	TRBV6-5	TRBJ2-7	CASSHTTSGEYEQYF	TGTGCCAGCAGTCACACGACTAGCGGTGAGTACGAGCAGTACTTC
-	-	TRBV25-1	TRBJ2-7	CASSETGRSYEQYF	TGTGCCAGCAGTGAGACAGGGAGGTCCTACGAGCAGTACTTC
-	TRBD2	TRBV6-1	TRBJ2-1	CASILTSGGYNEQFF	TGTGCCAGCATCCTGACTAGCGGGGGATACAATGAGCAGTTCTTC
once	TRBD2	TRBV7-2	TRBJ2-1	CASRLAGGPYNEQFF	TGTGCCAGCAGACTAGCGGGAGGGCCCTACAATGAGCAGTTCTTC
-	-	TRBV11-3	TRBJ2-2	CASSLGAGGELFF	TGTGCCAGCAGCCTAGGGGCCGGCGGGGAGCTGTTTTTT
-	TRBD1	TRBV16	TRBJ2-1	CASSQSGQGNEQFF	TGTGCCAGCAGCCAATCGGGACAGGGCAATGAGCAGTTCTTC
-	-	TRBV7-2	TRBJ1-2	CASSTSSPLWSGYTF	TGTGCCAGCAGCACATCTTCTCCCTTATGGTCTGGCTACACCTTC
-	-	TRBV6-6	TRBJ1-5	CASSYGQGSQPQHF	TGTGCCAGCAGTTACGGTCAGGGAAGTCAGCCCCAGCATTTT
-	-	TRBV7-6	TRBJ2-7	CASSLRGEQYF	TGTGCCAGCAGCTTAAGGGGCGAGCAGTACTTC
-	TRBD2	TRBV10-1	TRBJ2-1	CASSVGTSGRNEQFF	TGCGCCAGCAGTGTTGGGACTAGCGGAAGGAATGAGCAGTTCTTC
-	TRBD2	TRBV6-1	TRBJ2-2	CASSKGTRGLFF	TGTGCCAGCAGTAAGGGGACTAGGGGGCTGTTTTTT
-	-	TRBV4-3	TRBJ1-4	CASSQEYGLGAPNEKLFF	TGCGCCAGCAGCCAAGAATATGGATTGGGGGCGCCCAATGAAAAACTGTTTTTT
-	TRBD1	TRBV4-1	TRBJ1-5	CASSPWTGGFNQPQHF	TGCGCCAGCAGCCCATGGACAGGGGGGTTCAATCAGCCCCAGCATTTT
once	TRBD1	TRBV11-2	TRBJ1-4	CASSPWDRAEKLFF	TGTGCCAGCAGCCCCTGGGACAGGGCTGAAAAACTGTTTTTT
-	TRBD1	TRBV29-1	TRBJ2-4	CSALDSGQVIIQYF	TGCAGCGCCCTCGATTCGGGACAGGTTATAATTCAGTACTTC
-	TRBD1	TRBV9	TRBJ2-3	CASARTRQGSPTDTQYF	TGTGCCAGCGCCAGAACTAGACAGGGATCCCCCACAGATACGCAGTATTTT
few	-	TRBV21-1	TRBJ1-5	CASSTPYQPQHF	TGTGCCAGCAGCACTCCGTATCAGCCCCAGCATTTT
-	TRBD1	TRBV5-6	TRBJ1-1	CASSLWTGANTEAFF	TGTGCCAGCAGCCTGTGGACAGGGGCAAACACTGAAGCTTTCTTT
-	-	TRBV7-2	TRBJ2-5	CASSLNRVTETQYF	TGTGCCAGCAGCTTGAACAGGGTGACGGAGACCCAGTACTTC
-	-	TRBV19	TRBJ1-1	CASSTMGGLGTEAFF	TGTGCCAGTAGCACTATGGGGGGGCTCGGCACTGAAGCTTTCTTT
few	-	TRBV19	TRBJ1-2	CASSTTVYGYTF	TGTGCCAGTAGTACGACTGTCTATGGCTACACCTTC
-	-	TRBV30	TRBJ2-4	CAWSVSVAKNIQYF	TGTGCCTGGAGTGTATCAGTAGCCAAAAACATTCAGTACTTC
-	-	TRBV5-4	TRBJ2-5	CASSVGIALGQETQYF	TGTGCCAGCAGCGTCGGAATAGCGTTGGGCCAAGAGACCCAGTACTTC
-	TRBD1	TRBV5-4	TRBJ1-5	CASSSQGNQPQHF	TGTGCCAGCAGCTCACAGGGGAATCAGCCCCAGCATTTT
once	-	TRBV10-3	TRBJ1-1	CAIRDLGRDTEAFF	TGTGCCATCAGAGACCTAGGCAGAGACACTGAAGCTTTCTTT
-	-	TRBV4-1	TRBJ2-4	CASSQDRGTKNIQYF	TGCGCCAGCAGCCAAGATCGCGGTACCAAAAACATTCAGTACTTC
-	-	TRBV7-3	TRBJ1-1	CASRLTGETEAFF	TGTGCCAGCAGACTGACGGGGGAAACTGAAGCTTTCTTT
few	-	TRBV6-1	TRBJ2-2	CASSGTVRTGELFF	TGTGCCAGCAGTGGGACAGTGAGAACCGGGGAGCTGTTTTTT
-	TRBD1	TRBV4-1	TRBJ2-3	CASRQQGSQDTQYF	TGCGCCAGCAGGCAACAGGGGAGTCAAGATACGCAGTATTTT
-	TRBD2	TRBV18	TRBJ2-3	CATSPNERGEQYF	TGTGCCACCTCCCCAAACGAGCGGGGGGAGCAGTATTTT
-	TRBD2	TRBV11-3	TRBJ2-7	CASSPSGRGYEQYF	TGTGCCAGCAGCCCTAGCGGGAGAGGCTACGAGCAGTACTTC
-	TRBD1	TRBV27	TRBJ2-7	CASKRQGETYEQYF	TGTGCCAGCAAACGACAGGGAGAAACCTACGAGCAGTACTTC
-	-	TRBV11-2	TRBJ1-6	CASSRLRGSYNSPLHF	TGTGCCAGCAGCCGCCTGCGCGGCTCCTATAATTCACCCCTCCACTTT
-	-	TRBV2	TRBJ2-7	CASTIDRSVSYEQYF	TGTGCCAGCACCATAGACAGGTCGGTCTCCTACGAGCAGTACTTC
-	-	TRBV20-1	TRBJ1-2	CSAPVNYGYTF	TGCAGTGCGCCGGTTAACTATGGCTACACCTTC
-	-	TRBV6-1	TRBJ2-3	CASSVGVWDTQYF	TGTGCCAGCAGTGTCGGGGTTTGGGATACGCAGTATTTT
-	TRBD1	TRBV10-1	TRBJ1-1	CAKPPGQGGLSEAFF	TGCGCCAAACCCCCGGGACAGGGAGGATTAAGCGAAGCTTTCTTT
-	-	TRBV30	TRBJ2-2	CACRWRRTLNTGELFF	TGTGCCTGTCGGTGGAGGCGCACGTTGAACACCGGGGAGCTGTTTTTT
-	TRBD1	TRBV19	TRBJ1-6	CASKTGVSSYNSPLHF	TGTGCCAGTAAAACAGGGGTAAGCTCCTATAATTCCCCCCTCCACTTT
-	-	TRBV5-6	TRBJ1-3	CASSLRGGQSSGNTIYF	TGTGCCAGCAGCCTACGTGGTGGACAGAGCTCTGGAAACACCATATATTTT
-	-	TRBV7-2	TRBJ1-2	CASSLADRAGYTF	TGTGCCAGCAGCTTAGCGGACAGAGCTGGCTACACCTTC